The 30 T cell receptor beta chains presented below share a single source sample, sequenced in a study of blood T cell repertoires in COVID-19. Data came from immunoSEQ multiplex PCR; TCRdb stores just in-frame clones and leaves some out. The sample holds roughly 200,000 clones, 88% seen once. Sequenced input: peripheral blood. These receptors originate from a man between 35 and 55 years old with active or convalescent COVID-19.

The rearrangement joins TRBV19 to TRBJ1-6; possibly TRBD1 for D (5 bases). With 3 bases removed from V and 6 bases from J, the gap between germline ends came to 21 bases. The CDR3 is 18 residues long. The germline CDR1 and CDR2 sequences are LNHDA and SQIVND (reference sequence). CDR3: CASSMGGRTSAINSPLHF. CDR3 nucleotides: TGTGCCAGTAGTATGGGGGGGAGGACCTCGGCGATTAATTCACCCCTCCACTTT.

In this sample, this clone turned up a few times. The rearrangement links TRBV29-1 to TRBJ1-1; tentatively, D is TRBD1 (5 bases). The ends were cut back, 7 bases at V and 2 bases at J, with 14 bases in the middle. The CDR3 length is 13 residues. Germline V gives CDR1 SQVTM, CDR2 ANQGSEA. The CDR3 DNA reads as TGCAGCGGAACAGGAATTGTAAACACTGAAGCTTTCTTT. This encodes CSGTGIVNTEAFF. The entire variable domain, with the rest obtained from reference TRBV29-1 and TRBJ1-1, is as follows: SAVISQKPSRDICQRGTSLTIQCQVDSQVTMMFWYRQQPGQSLTLIATANQGSEATYESGFVIDKFPISRPNLTFSTLTVSNMSPEDSSIYLCSGTGIVNTEAFFGQGTRLTVV.

J is TRBJ2-3 and V is TRBV4-1; 8 positions match TRBD2. Germline trimming cut 2 bases from V and 0 bases from J; bases unmatched to any gene: 4. This CDR3 has 16 residues. Looked up from germline, CDR1 is MGHRA and CDR2 is YSYEKL. The CDR3 reads CASSQRASGSTDTQYF. CDR3 nucleotides: TGCGCCAGCAGCCAAAGGGCTAGCGGGAGCACAGATACGCAGTATTTT.

This chain joins TRBV7-9 and TRBJ1-2; TRBD1 agrees at 8 bases. The CDR3 sequence is 13 residues long. The germline V gene has CDR1 SEHNR and CDR2 FQNEAQ (reference sequence). With V trimmed by 2 bases and J by 4 bases, 0 bases remained unmatched. The CDR3 is CASSLTGGYGYTF. The CDR3 DNA reads TGTGCCAGCAGCTTAACAGGGGGCTATGGCTACACCTTC. Together with reference TRBV7-9 and TRBJ1-2, the CDR3 gives the full variable domain: DTGVSQNPRHKITKRGQNVTFRCDPISEHNRLYWYRQTLGQGPEFLTYFQNEAQLEKSRLLSDRFSAERPKGSFSTLEIQRTEQGDSAMYLCASSLTGGYGYTFGSGTRLTVV.

The rearrangement joins TRBV28 to TRBJ1-2; D might be TRBD1 (5 bases). The CDR3 runs 13 residues. Germline-derived CDR1 and CDR2 are MDHEN and SYDVKM. V lost 5 bases to trimming and J lost 0 bases, with 7 bases between them. The CDR3 DNA follows: TGTGCCAGCAGTCTGACAGCTAACTATGGCTACACCTTC. Encoded protein: CASSLTANYGYTF.

The chain has TRBV19 and TRBJ1-3; D gene unclear. Germline V gene data show CDR1 as LNHDA and CDR2 as SQIVND (reference sequence). The germline V and J ends were trimmed by 6 bases and 4 bases, with 13 bases remaining between them. CDR3 length: 14 residues. The CDR3, as DNA: TGTGCCAGTAGCCCCGGGGTGCCCGGAAACACCATATATTTT. This codes for CASSPGVPGNTIYF.

V is TRBV19 and J is TRBJ1-4; 11 bases are a match to TRBD1. Trimming removed 7 bases from V and 7 bases from J; junction bases left unmatched: 11. This CDR3 has 16 residues. The V gene's germline CDR1 is LNHDA and CDR2 SQIVND (reference sequence). CDR3 sequence reads: CASINPTGTGGEKLFF. As DNA, the CDR3 is TGTGCCAGTATTAACCCGACCGGGACAGGGGGTGAAAAACTGTTTTTT. The full variable domain, rest sourced from reference TRBV19 and TRBJ1-4, is DGGITQSPKYLFRKEGQNVTLSCEQNLNHDAMYWYRQDPGQGLRLIYYSQIVNDFQKGDIAEGYSVSREKKESFPLTVTSAQKNPTAFYLCASINPTGTGGEKLFFGSGTQLSVL.

The chain employs TRBV19 and TRBJ2-7; a possible D gene is TRBD2 (6 bases). V was trimmed by 5 bases and J by 0 bases, leaving 14 bases between them. The CDR3 sequence is 15 residues long. Germline CDR1 LNHDA, CDR2 SQIVND (reference sequence). CDR3 sequence reads: CASSVGTLYSYEQYF. The CDR3 DNA reads TGTGCCAGTAGTGTAGGGACTCTCTACTCCTACGAGCAGTACTTC.

The chain links TRBV2 to TRBJ2-7; 8 bases match TRBD2. V gave up 2 bases and J gave up 7 bases; unmatched junction bases: 10. This CDR3 comprises 15 residues. CDR1 and CDR2 (germline): SNHLY, FYNNEI. The CDR3 reads CASSERSGGPVEQYF. CDR3 coding DNA: TGTGCCAGCAGTGAAAGGAGCGGGGGACCCGTGGAGCAGTACTTC.

CDR3 in amino acids: CSVGGLAGDGVGELFF. The DNA of the CDR3 is TGCAGCGTTGGCGGGCTAGCGGGAGATGGGGTCGGGGAGCTGTTTTTT. The gene calls are TRBV29-1 and TRBJ2-2; 10 nucleotides match TRBD2. This CDR3 comprises 16 residues. The V gene end was trimmed by 4 bases and the J gene end by 7 bases; junction bases not matched to a gene: 12. Germline assignment: CDR1 SQVTM and CDR2 ANQGSEA.

The J gene is TRBJ2-2, the V gene TRBV5-1; D is ambiguous. Germline V gives CDR1 SGHRS, CDR2 YFSETQ. This CDR3 has 18 amino acids. Trimming removed 1 base at V and 0 bases at J, with 16 bases between. Written as DNA, the CDR3 is TGCGCCAGCAGCTTGTTGTTATCGAGAACGTCGAACACCGGGGAGCTGTTTTTT. Translated, it gives CASSLLLSRTSNTGELFF.

The V call is TRBV7-2, the J call TRBJ1-5; D gene ambiguous. The CDR3 has 13 amino acids. Germline CDR1 reads SGHTA; CDR2 reads FQGNSA. The ends were cut back, 5 bases at V and 1 base at J, with 6 bases in the middle. This CDR3 reads CASSSQSNQPQHF. In DNA, the CDR3 is TGTGCCAGCAGCAGTCAGAGCAATCAGCCCCAGCATTTT.

This chain links TRBV28 with TRBJ2-1; D gene unclear. Trimming took off 2 bases at V and 7 bases at J, with 18 bases between the two ends. The CDR3 spans 16 residues. Germline V gives CDR1 MDHEN, CDR2 SYDVKM. The CDR3 region is CASSLDFGDSLNEQFF. The CDR3 DNA follows: TGTGCCAGCAGTTTAGATTTTGGAGATTCCCTGAATGAGCAGTTCTTC.

V gene TRBV7-9 combines with J gene TRBJ1-5, with 12 bases identical to TRBD1. J lost 7 bases, V lost 2 bases, and 6 bases had no gene match. This CDR3 is built from 16 residues. Germline V gene sequence: CDR1 SEHNR, CDR2 FQNEAQ (reference sequence). The CDR3 loop reads CASSLSGTGGRQPQHF. The CDR3 DNA reads as TGTGCCAGCAGCTTATCTGGGACAGGGGGCCGACAGCCCCAGCATTTT.

This clone has only one observation. The V and J genes are TRBV28 and TRBJ2-7, with TRBD2 matching 8 bases. V trimming: 3 bases; J trimming: 3 bases; junction bases outside the gene matches: 7. The CDR3 runs 15 residues. CDR1 is MDHEN and CDR2 is SYDVKM in the germline V gene. The CDR3 protein is CASSFLVAGYYEQYF. CDR3 in DNA: TGTGCCAGCAGTTTTTTGGTAGCGGGATACTACGAGCAGTACTTC.

The chain couples TRBV11-3 to TRBJ2-2; 10 bases map to TRBD2. This CDR3 comprises 16 residues. Trimming at V came to 1 base and at J to 6 bases, leaving 5 bases not matched to a gene. Germline CDR1 is SGHNT and CDR2 is YENEEA. In DNA, the CDR3 is TGTGCCAGCAGCTTAGCCCTAGCGGGAGTTCCCGGGGAGCTGTTTTTT. It is translated as CASSLALAGVPGELFF. Full variable domain (outside the CDR3, taken from reference TRBV11-3 and TRBJ2-2): EAGVVQSPRYKIIEKKQPVAFWCNPISGHNTLYWYLQNLGQGPELLIRYENEEAVDDSQLPKDRFSAERLKGVDSTLKIQPAELGDSAVYLCASSLALAGVPGELFFGEGSRLTVL.

The CDR3 region has the DNA TGTGCCAGCACCCCCGGGACACACTATGGCTACACCTTC. Translated: CASTPGTHYGYTF. The V and J genes are TRBV11-2 and TRBJ1-2; possibly TRBD1 for D (6 bases). V was cut by 7 bases and J by 3 bases, with 12 bases left in between. Germline V CDR1 and CDR2: SGHAT, FQNNGV. The length of the CDR3 is 13 residues.

The chain employs TRBV19 and TRBJ1-5, with D maybe TRBD1 (6 bases). The V end was cut by 1 base, the J end by 6 bases, with 13 bases between. Germline lookup yields CDR1 LNHDA and CDR2 SQIVND (reference sequence). The CDR3 length is 15 residues. The CDR3 here is CASSIAGGSSQPQHF. The CDR3 nucleotides are TGTGCCAGTAGTATAGCGGGGGGCTCTAGTCAGCCCCAGCATTTT.

This clone is a singleton in its sample. The V call is TRBV21-1, the J call TRBJ2-5; the table gives TRBD1 as D, unverified against the DNA. TRBV21-1 is a pseudogene. The CDR3 has 19 amino acids. This CDR3 reads CASSNTRPYRGRPQETQYF. As DNA, the CDR3 is TGTGCCAGCAGCAATACCCGGCCTTACAGGGGACGGCCTCAAGAGACCCAGTACTTC.

The chain carries TRBV19 and TRBJ1-1; D call uncertain. Trimming stripped 7 bases from V and 4 bases from J, with 25 bases between. Germline V gene sequence: CDR1 LNHDA, CDR2 SQIVND (reference sequence). CDR3 size: 17 residues. The CDR3 loop is CASTRPTPYEGGTEAFF. The CDR3 DNA sequence: TGTGCCAGTACCCGCCCGACTCCCTACGAAGGAGGCACTGAAGCTTTCTTT.

V usage is TRBV2 and J usage is TRBJ2-7; TRBD1 matches at 7 bases. V was clipped by 6 bases and J by 5 bases; unmatched bases: 4. The V gene's germline CDR1 is SNHLY and CDR2 FYNNEI. The CDR3 contains 12 residues. The CDR3 bases are TGTGCCAGCAGGACGACAGGGAACGAGCAGTACTTC. Protein: CASRTTGNEQYF. The variable domain in full, with the rest retrieved from reference TRBV2 and TRBJ2-7, is EPEVTQTPSHQVTQMGQEVILRCVPISNHLYFYWYRQILGQKVEFLVSFYNNEISEKSEIFDDQFSVERPDGSNFTLKIRSTKLEDSAMYFCASRTTGNEQYFGPGTRLTVT.

The chain combines TRBV18 with TRBJ1-1; D is perhaps TRBD1 (6 bases). Germline-derived CDR1 and CDR2 are KGHSH and LQKENI. CDR3 length: 18 amino acids. Trimming stripped 3 bases from V and 0 bases from J, with 20 bases between. The CDR3 DNA is TGTGCCAGCTCACCGCAAGACAGGCAGCTATCGATGAACACTGAAGCTTTCTTT. The encoded protein is CASSPQDRQLSMNTEAFF. Based on the CDR3 plus reference TRBV18 and TRBJ1-1, the full variable domain is NAGVMQNPRHLVRRRGQEARLRCSPMKGHSHVYWYRQLPEEGLKFMVYLQKENIIDESGMPKERFSAEFPKEGPSILRIQQVVRGDSAAYFCASSPQDRQLSMNTEAFFGQGTRLTVV.

The J gene is TRBJ1-2, the V gene TRBV28; the D is unclear. The CDR3 length is 15 residues. Trimming took 4 bases from V and 3 from J, leaving 15 bases between them. Germline V lookup: CDR1 MDHEN, CDR2 SYDVKM. The CDR3 sequence: CASSYIGPGDYGYTF. DNA of the CDR3: TGTGCCAGCAGTTATATAGGGCCGGGAGACTATGGCTACACCTTC.

In DNA form, the CDR3 reads TGTGCCAGCAGCTTAGGTCCGGGACAGGGTTCCTATAATTCACCCCTCCACTTT. As protein: CASSLGPGQGSYNSPLHF. This chain connects TRBV11-2 to TRBJ1-6; 9 nucleotides line up with TRBD1. Germline V gene lookup returns CDR1 SGHAT and CDR2 FQNNGV. The junction had 5 bases not matched to a gene; V was cut back by 1 base and J by 1 base. The CDR3 has 18 amino acids.

The chain is built from TRBV18 and TRBJ2-7, with TRBD1 identical over 8 bases. The CDR3 loop spans 15 amino acids. V lost 4 bases to trimming and J lost 5 bases; unmatched junction nucleotides: 10. Germline V gene lookup returns CDR1 KGHSH and CDR2 LQKENI. This chain's CDR3 is CASSLLGQGQHEQYF. The CDR3 nucleotides read TGTGCCAGCTCACTCCTAGGACAGGGTCAGCACGAGCAGTACTTC.

The chain is built from TRBV4-1 and TRBJ1-1, with D unclear. The V and J ends lost 0 bases and 1 base respectively, with 6 bases between them. Per germline, CDR1 MGHRA and CDR2 YSYEKL. CDR3 size: 14 residues. The CDR3: CASSQDYGNTEAFF. CDR3 bases: TGCGCCAGCAGCCAAGATTACGGGAACACTGAAGCTTTCTTT.

The chain combines TRBV3-1 (or the pseudogene TRBV3-2) with TRBJ2-5; 8 bases map to TRBD1. J gave up 1 base and V 6 bases, and 7 bases lay outside the gene matches. The CDR3 runs to 15 residues. Germline V gene sequence: CDR1 LGHDT, CDR2 YNNKEL (reference sequence). CDR3 loop: CASRPRTGGQETQYF. The CDR3 DNA is TGTGCCAGCAGACCCCGAACAGGGGGCCAAGAGACCCAGTACTTC.

This clone was seen once. This rearrangement joins TRBV4-3 to TRBJ1-1; D is ambiguous. This CDR3 comprises 15 residues. Trimming cost V 1 base and J 0 bases, with 9 bases left between them. Germline assignment: CDR1 LGHNA and CDR2 YSLEER. The CDR3 DNA reads as TGCGCCAGCAGCCAAGGTCCGGTTATGAACACTGAAGCTTTCTTT. This gives the protein CASSQGPVMNTEAFF.

In DNA, the CDR3 is TGTGCCAGCAGCTTAGACAGGGGGTCGGGTGGCTACACCTTC. Its translation: CASSLDRGSGGYTF. This chain uses TRBV7-2 with TRBJ1-2; TRBD1 matches 8 bases. Trimming cost V 1 base and J 7 bases; bases outside gene matches: 5. The CDR3 consists of 14 residues. Germline CDR1 and CDR2: SGHTA and FQGNSA. The full variable domain, completed using reference TRBV7-2 and TRBJ1-2, is GAGVSQSPSNKVTEKGKDVELRCDPISGHTALYWYRQSLGQGLEFLIYFQGNSAPDKSGLPSDRFSAERTGGSVSTLTIQRTQQEDSAVYLCASSLDRGSGGYTFGSGTRLTVV.

The chain joins TRBV30 to TRBJ1-5, with a weak D call TRBD1 (6 bases). The CDR3 totals 13 residues. CDR1 GTSNPN and CDR2 SVGIG come from the germline V gene (reference sequence). V lost 2 bases to trimming and J lost 7 bases, with 12 bases between them. The CDR3 DNA follows: TGTGCCTGGAGTCCACAGGGTTCGCAGCCCCAGCATTTT. Translating gives CAWSPQGSQPQHF. Full variable domain (rest looked up from reference TRBV30 and TRBJ1-5): SQTIHQWPATLVQPVGSPLSLECTVEGTSNPNLYWYRQAAGRGLQLLFYSVGIGQISSEVPQNLSASRPQDRQFILSSKKLLLSDSGFYLCAWSPQGSQPQHFGDGTRLSIL.